This TCR beta chain is from a study of blood T cell repertoires in COVID-19. The overall study: Acute-phase and convalescent COVID-19 samples originated in the United States, Italy and Spain. In each case, the material was cDNA or gDNA derived from T cells, B-cell-depleted T cells, or PBMCs.

Original handling: Reference gene primer amplification in the assay estimated nucleated cell counts. The method was immunoSEQ multiplex PCR; TCRdb's version includes in-frame clones alone and lacks a portion of them. V, J and clone size reflect that table, while D and trimming were determined from the DNA. This table holds 120,000 or so clones, around 90% found once. Germline lookup yields CDR1 MNHEY and CDR2 SMNVEV (reference sequence). CDR3 length: 18 residues. Trimming removed 0 bases at V and 2 bases at J, with 14 bases between. The sample comprised peripheral blood. The TCR originated in a human donor in a cohort sampled during active COVID-19. The V and J genes are TRBV27 and TRBJ1-6; tentatively, D is TRBD1 (5 bases). The CDR3 DNA reads as TGTGCCAGCAGTTTATCGTCGATAGGGGCAGCCTATAATTCACCCCTCCACTTT. As protein: CASSLSSIGAAYNSPLHF.